This T cell receptor (beta chain) was documented in a study of OX40 agonist ivuxolimab in advanced cancers. Whole-study context: Of the participants, 40% to 50% had some prior anti-PD-1, anti-PD-L1 or anti-CTLA-4 therapy, which was allowed.

The study's findings and limits: CD4+ and CD8+ T cells in blood underwent clonal expansion by week 6 at 0.1 to 3.0 mg/kg. Mean expanded clone counts were higher in CD8+ than CD4+ T cells.

The CDR3 is made up of 14 amino acids. Trimming stripped 5 bases from V and 7 bases from J, with 15 bases between. CDR1 is MNHEY and CDR2 is SMNVEV in the germline V gene (reference sequence). Clones were sequenced by immunoSEQ multiplex PCR, and TCRdb holds only the in-frame ones, with some missing. The sample holds 70,000 to 95,000 clones; more than 75% are singletons and the top ten take about 6.9%. Details on this clone: Its matching antigen is unknown.

The origin of this receptor is an adult with an advanced solid tumor such as melanoma, head and neck, liver or kidney cancer. The sample was CD4+ or CD8+ T cells sorted from blood, taken in a trial of the OX40 agonist ivuxolimab. The J gene is TRBJ2-4, the V gene TRBV27; no firm D call. CDR3 amino acids: CASSPLAGWNIQYF. The DNA for the CDR3 is TGTGCCAGCAGTCCTTTGGCAGGTTGGAACATTCAGTACTTC.